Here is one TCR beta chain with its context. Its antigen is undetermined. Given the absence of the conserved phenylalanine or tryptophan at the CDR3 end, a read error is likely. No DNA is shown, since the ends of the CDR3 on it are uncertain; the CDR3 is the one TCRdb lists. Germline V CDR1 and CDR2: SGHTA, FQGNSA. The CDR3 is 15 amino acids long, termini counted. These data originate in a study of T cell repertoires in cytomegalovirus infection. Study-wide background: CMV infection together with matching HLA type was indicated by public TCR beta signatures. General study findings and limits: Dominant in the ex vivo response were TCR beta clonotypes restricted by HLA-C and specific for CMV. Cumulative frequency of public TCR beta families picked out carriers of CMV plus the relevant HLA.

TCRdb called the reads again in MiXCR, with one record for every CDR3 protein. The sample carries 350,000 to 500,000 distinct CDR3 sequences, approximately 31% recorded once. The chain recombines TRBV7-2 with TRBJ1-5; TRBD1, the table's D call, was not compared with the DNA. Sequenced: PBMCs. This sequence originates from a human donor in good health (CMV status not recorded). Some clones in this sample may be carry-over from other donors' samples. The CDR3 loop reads CASSTWTEPNQPHHL.